This TCR beta chain was identified during a study of cytomegalovirus exposure and HLA in healthy donors. In the study overall: Caucasian-associated ancestry cluster membership applied to about four fifths of over 350 genotyped donors. General study findings and limits: Beyond CMV serostatus, there was no information to go on about immune exposure. With DRB1 most and HLA-C fewest, TCR association rates differed between HLA loci in a later analysis. Some segments of the V type, notably TRBV6-2 and TRBV6-3, were excluded as indistinguishable.

On this clone: What it recognizes is unknown.

This CDR3 region has 14 residues. V lost 3 bases to trimming and J lost 3 bases, with 12 bases between them. Germline lookup yields CDR1 LGHNA and CDR2 YNFKEQ. Researchers ran the PCR with 60 Vbeta and 13 Jbeta primers. The table came from immunoSEQ multiplex PCR; TCRdb's copy has only in-frame clones and leaves some out. The sample lists 85,000 to 95,000 clones; more than 75% were seen once. This chain connects TRBV4-2 to TRBJ2-7; D uncertain. The specimen sequenced was PBMCs. The TCR was taken from a man aged 25-45 years in good health and CMV-seropositive. The CDR3 DNA reads TGTGCCAGCAGCCACGAGAACTCCCTCTACGAGCAGTACTTC. It yields the protein CASSHENSLYEQYF.